Listed here are 30 T cell receptor beta chains from one sample, sequenced in a study of T cell changes during pregnancy in multiple sclerosis. TCRdb's copy holds only in-frame clones and misses some; the assay was immunoSEQ multiplex PCR. The data hold 52,000 or so clones, with about 90% observed a single time. The sequenced sample was CD4+ T cells from peripheral blood mononuclear cells, obtained in the first trimester of pregnancy. The receptors stem from a female donor with multiple sclerosis, enrolled in a pregnancy study.

The chain is built from TRBV4-2 and TRBJ2-1, with D perhaps matching TRBD2 (6 bases). This CDR3 region has 15 residues. Germline-derived CDR1 and CDR2 are LGHNA and YNFKEQ. V was shortened by 0 bases and J by 5 bases, with 11 bases between the two germline ends. CDR3 residues: CASSQDWDLDNEQFF. In nucleotides, the CDR3 is TGTGCCAGCAGCCAAGATTGGGACTTAGACAATGAGCAGTTCTTC.

This rearrangement joins TRBV18 to TRBJ2-5; 10 bases align to TRBD2. Per the germline V gene, CDR1 is KGHSH and CDR2 is LQKENI. The junction had 7 bases not matched to a gene; V was cut back by 3 bases and J by 0 bases. The CDR3 sequence is 17 residues long. The CDR3 coding sequence is TGTGCCAGCTCACCTCAACTTAGCGGGGGGCACCAAGAGACCCAGTACTTC. It translates to CASSPQLSGGHQETQYF.

The chain couples TRBV2 to TRBJ1-1; 8 bases map to TRBD1. V was pared by 6 bases and J by 4 bases, with 10 bases of the junction left unmatched. This CDR3 contains 15 residues. Germline V gene data show CDR1 as SNHLY and CDR2 as FYNNEI. The CDR3: CASSLNRGSGTEAFF. In DNA form, the CDR3 reads TGTGCCAGCAGCTTGAACAGGGGGTCGGGCACTGAAGCTTTCTTT.

The chain carries TRBV9 and TRBJ2-7; 7 nucleotides line up with TRBD1. In germline, CDR1 is SGDLS, CDR2 YYNGEE. The V gene end was trimmed by 8 bases and the J gene end by 5 bases; junction bases not matched to a gene: 10. The CDR3 consists of 13 residues. CDR3 sequence: CASATGPFNEQYF. The DNA for the CDR3 is TGTGCCAGTGCGACAGGGCCATTCAACGAGCAGTACTTC.

The chain combines TRBV9 with TRBJ1-2, with 9 bases fitting TRBD1. With 4 bases clipped from V and 9 bases from J, the junction kept 7 bases outside the gene matches. Looked up from germline, CDR1 is SGDLS and CDR2 is YYNGEE. The CDR3 is made up of 13 amino acids. The CDR3 coding sequence is TGTGCCAGCAGCTCGACAGGGGGACATAGCTACACCTTC. Translating it yields CASSSTGGHSYTF. The full variable domain, in which reference TRBV9 and TRBJ1-2 provide the parts outside the CDR3, is DSGVTQTPKHLITATGQRVTLRCSPRSGDLSVYWYQQSLDQGLQFLIQYYNGEERAKGNILERFSAQQFPDLHSELNLSSLELGDSALYFCASSSTGGHSYTFGSGTRLTVV.

V is TRBV19 and J is TRBJ2-2, with D perhaps TRBD1 (5 bases). The CDR3 extends over 16 amino acids. The V gene's germline CDR1 is LNHDA and CDR2 SQIVND (reference sequence). V was cut by 6 bases and J by 2 bases, with 16 bases left in between. The CDR3 sequence: CASRPIGEVNTGELFF. CDR3 DNA sequence: TGTGCCAGTAGGCCGATAGGGGAAGTAAACACCGGGGAGCTGTTTTTT.

This rearrangement joins TRBV30 to TRBJ2-5; D perhaps matches TRBD1 (5 bases). The V and J ends lost 4 bases and 1 base respectively, with 10 bases between them. The CDR3 runs to 13 residues. Germline-derived CDR1 and CDR2 are GTSNPN and SVGIG (reference sequence). The CDR3 DNA follows: TGTGCCTGGACTAGGGGAATCCAAGAGACCCAGTACTTC. Translated, it gives CAWTRGIQETQYF.

The gene calls are TRBV6-1 and TRBJ2-3; 9 bases fit TRBD2. Germline V CDR1 and CDR2: MNHNS, SASEGT. Germline trimming cut 10 bases from V and 4 bases from J; bases unmatched to any gene: 9. The CDR3 spans 14 residues. CDR3 loop: CATSSGGTADTQYF. CDR3 in DNA: TGTGCCACCTCGAGCGGGGGGACGGCAGATACGCAGTATTTT.

The rearrangement joins TRBV5-4 to TRBJ2-3; TRBD2 matches at 8 bases. Germline CDR1 SGHNT, CDR2 YYREEE (reference sequence). Unmatched junction bases numbered 10, after V lost 5 bases and J lost 2 bases. This CDR3 contains 16 residues. CDR3 residues: CASSYGAGADTDTQYF. CDR3 bases: TGTGCCAGCAGTTATGGAGCGGGGGCCGACACAGATACGCAGTATTTT.

The chain has TRBV9 and TRBJ1-3, with 7 bases matching TRBD1. The CDR3 length is 14 residues. V shed 2 bases, J shed 4 bases, and the junction held 3 bases outside the gene matches. The germline CDR1 and CDR2 sequences are SGDLS and YYNGEE. CDR3 in amino acids: CASSVEGAGNTIYF. The CDR3 region has the DNA TGTGCCAGCAGCGTTGAGGGGGCAGGAAACACCATATATTTT.

The chain couples TRBV4-2 to TRBJ2-3, with 10 bases that match TRBD1. Unmatched junction bases numbered 0, after V lost 0 bases and J lost 0 bases. The CDR3 extends over 16 amino acids. Per germline, CDR1 LGHNA and CDR2 YNFKEQ. The CDR3 DNA reads as TGTGCCAGCAGCCAAGAGGACAGGGGGAGCACAGATACGCAGTATTTT. Translation gives CASSQEDRGSTDTQYF.

J is TRBJ1-3 and V is TRBV5-6, with 7 bases identical to TRBD1. Trimming took 2 bases from V and 1 from J; bases not matched to a gene: 3. The CDR3 consists of 15 residues. From germline, CDR1 is SGHDT and CDR2 YYEEEE. This chain's CDR3 is CASSFRDRSGNTIYF. CDR3 in DNA: TGTGCCAGCAGCTTCCGGGACAGATCTGGAAACACCATATATTTT.

The CDR3 region is CAIRKSGDRANTEAFF. The CDR3 DNA reads TGTGCCATCAGAAAAAGCGGGGACAGGGCGAACACTGAAGCTTTCTTT. This chain uses TRBV10-3 with TRBJ1-1; TRBD1 matches 9 bases. The germline gives CDR1 ENHRY, CDR2 SYGVKD. With 6 bases clipped from V and 1 base from J, the junction kept 9 bases outside the gene matches. The CDR3 is 16 amino acids.

This rearrangement joins TRBV27 to TRBJ2-7, with a weak D call TRBD1 (6 bases). The CDR3 has 13 amino acids. V lost 0 bases and J 4 bases, leaving 7 bases between the germline ends. Germline V gene data show CDR1 as MNHEY and CDR2 as SMNVEV (reference sequence). The CDR3 spells CASSLSGHYEQYF. CDR3 DNA: TGTGCCAGCAGTTTATCGGGACATTACGAGCAGTACTTC.

This chain uses TRBV21-1 with TRBJ1-2; the table's D call, TRBD1, was not checked against the DNA. TRBV21-1 is a known pseudogene. The CDR3 length is 13 residues. CDR3 DNA: TGTGCCAGCACCCCGGACAGGTATTATGGCTACACCTTC. Its translation: CASTPDRYYGYTF.

The rearrangement joins TRBV2 to TRBJ2-5; D is ambiguous. This CDR3 is built from 13 residues. Trimming took 4 bases from V and 1 from J, leaving 7 bases between them. In germline, CDR1 is SNHLY, CDR2 FYNNEI. The CDR3 sequence is CASSANSQETQYF. For the CDR3, the DNA is TGTGCCAGCAGTGCTAACAGCCAAGAGACCCAGTACTTC.

CDR3 in DNA: TGCGCCAGCAGCTTGGGGGACACCAATCAGCCCCAGCATTTT. Its translation: CASSLGDTNQPQHF. The chain joins TRBV5-1 to TRBJ1-5, with a possible D match to TRBD1 (6 bases). CDR1 and CDR2 (germline): SGHRS, YFSETQ. The V gene lost 0 bases and the J gene lost 3 bases, with 7 bases spanning the gap. The CDR3 covers 14 residues. Filled out from reference TRBV5-1 and TRBJ1-5, the complete variable domain reads KAGVTQTPRYLIKTRGQQVTLSCSPISGHRSVSWYQQTPGQGLQFLFEYFSETQRNKGNFPGRFSGRQFSNSRSEMNVSTLELGDSALYLCASSLGDTNQPQHFGDGTRLSIL.

The chain is built from TRBV9 and TRBJ2-7, with 10 bases lining up with TRBD1. Germline CDR1 is SGDLS and CDR2 is YYNGEE. This CDR3 is 16 amino acids long. The V gene end was trimmed by 4 bases and the J gene end by 5 bases; junction bases not matched to a gene: 12. The CDR3 DNA reads as TGTGCCAGCAGCCCGAACCCGGGACAGGGGACCCACGAGCAGTACTTC. It is translated as CASSPNPGQGTHEQYF. The whole variable domain, filled in from reference TRBV9 and TRBJ2-7, reads DSGVTQTPKHLITATGQRVTLRCSPRSGDLSVYWYQQSLDQGLQFLIQYYNGEERAKGNILERFSAQQFPDLHSELNLSSLELGDSALYFCASSPNPGQGTHEQYFGPGTRLTVT.

J is TRBJ1-1 and V is TRBV9, with D perhaps matching TRBD1 (5 bases). Germline CDR1 reads SGDLS; CDR2 reads YYNGEE. V lost 0 bases to trimming and J lost 4 bases, with 16 bases between them. This CDR3 has 16 residues. The CDR3 nucleotides read TGTGCCAGCAGCGTAGATAAAGGGGTTTTGGGCACTGAAGCTTTCTTT. Protein: CASSVDKGVLGTEAFF.

The V gene is TRBV19, the J gene TRBJ1-1; D call uncertain. The germline V gene encodes CDR1 LNHDA and CDR2 SQIVND (reference sequence). This CDR3 region has 12 residues. V was shortened by 5 bases and J by 1 base, with 5 bases between the two germline ends. For the CDR3, the DNA is TGTGCCAGTAGTCACACGAACACTGAAGCTTTCTTT. It translates to CASSHTNTEAFF.

The J gene is TRBJ2-5, the V gene TRBV7-2, with D perhaps TRBD1 (6 bases). In germline, CDR1 is SGHTA, CDR2 FQGNSA. This CDR3 has 15 residues. V lost 6 bases and J lost 2, with 16 bases in between. This CDR3 reads CASRRQEVLQETQYF. Here the CDR3 DNA reads TGTGCCAGCAGGCGACAGGAAGTTCTTCAAGAGACCCAGTACTTC.

The genes are TRBV7-6 and TRBJ1-2; D is perhaps TRBD1 (5 bases). V dropped 5 bases and J dropped 1 base, with 14 bases sitting between them. This CDR3 has 15 residues. Germline V gene data show CDR1 as SGHVS and CDR2 as FNYEAQ. CDR3 nucleotides: TGTGCCAGCAGCCCCGTTCAGGGTGGTAACTATGGCTACACCTTC. As protein: CASSPVQGGNYGYTF. Full variable domain (outside the CDR3, taken from reference TRBV7-6 and TRBJ1-2): GAGVSQSPRYKVTKRGQDVALRCDPISGHVSLYWYRQALGQGPEFLTYFNYEAQQDKSGLPNDRFSAERPEGSISTLTIQRTEQRDSAMYRCASSPVQGGNYGYTFGSGTRLTVV.

This chain joins TRBV5-4 and TRBJ2-1, with TRBD2 identical over 8 bases. The CDR3 has 15 amino acids. Germline values: CDR1 SGHNT, CDR2 YYREEE (reference sequence). Trimming at V came to 4 bases and at J to 3 bases, leaving 6 bases not matched to a gene. CDR3 sequence: CASSTDGTSYNEQFF. The DNA for the CDR3 is TGTGCCAGCAGCACCGACGGGACTAGCTACAATGAGCAGTTCTTC. The full variable domain, with the rest looked up from reference TRBV5-4 and TRBJ2-1, is ETGVTQSPTHLIKTRGQQVTLRCSSQSGHNTVSWYQQALGQGPQFIFQYYREEENGRGNFPPRFSGLQFPNYSSELNVNALELDDSALYLCASSTDGTSYNEQFFGPGTRLTVL.

The chain joins TRBV10-3 to TRBJ1-6; D gene uncertain. The germline CDR1 and CDR2 sequences are ENHRY and SYGVKD. The CDR3 extends over 14 amino acids. V was shortened by 0 bases and J by 7 bases, with 7 bases between the two germline ends. The CDR3 DNA sequence: TGTGCCATCAGTGAGTCGAGAGGGAATTCACCCCTCCACTTT. This encodes CAISESRGNSPLHF.

The chain couples TRBV10-3 to TRBJ2-7; TRBD1 matches at 7 bases. This CDR3 has 12 residues. Germline CDR1 reads ENHRY; CDR2 reads SYGVKD. Trimming removed 10 bases from V and 0 bases from J; junction bases left unmatched: 3. The CDR3 sequence is CATRQGSYEQYF. The CDR3 region has the DNA TGTGCCACCCGACAGGGCTCCTACGAGCAGTACTTC.

J is TRBJ1-4 and V is TRBV2; 8 nucleotides agree with TRBD1. With V trimmed by 5 bases and J by 6 bases, 5 bases remained unmatched. The CDR3 has 14 amino acids. Per germline, CDR1 SNHLY and CDR2 FYNNEI. The CDR3 DNA sequence: TGTGCCAGCAGTAGGCGGACAGGGTATGAAAAACTGTTTTTT. The encoded protein is CASSRRTGYEKLFF.

The chain is built from TRBV2 and TRBJ1-2, with TRBD1 identical over 8 bases. Germline-derived CDR1 and CDR2 are SNHLY and FYNNEI. CDR3 length: 14 residues. Germline trimming cut 3 bases from V and 2 bases from J; bases unmatched to any gene: 2. In DNA form, the CDR3 reads TGTGCCAGCAGTGACAGGGGGCAAAACTATGGCTACACCTTC. Amino acids: CASSDRGQNYGYTF.

CDR3 sequence reads: CASSQRVGSGNNEQFF. CDR3 DNA sequence: TGTGCCAGCTCCCAACGGGTTGGTAGCGGAAACAATGAGCAGTTCTTC. V gene TRBV18 combines with J gene TRBJ2-1, with D maybe TRBD2 (6 bases). V was trimmed by 6 bases and J by 5 bases, leaving 20 bases between them. There are 16 residues in the CDR3. Germline CDR1 is KGHSH and CDR2 is LQKENI.

The chain employs TRBV6-1 and TRBJ2-1; D uncertain. Trimming took 6 bases from V and 7 from J, leaving 16 bases between them. Per the germline V gene, CDR1 is MNHNS and CDR2 is SASEGT. The CDR3 runs 14 residues. CDR3 in DNA: TGTGCCAGCAGATACTACCTCCCTCGGAATGAGCAGTTCTTC. This gives the protein CASRYYLPRNEQFF.

The chain links TRBV7-3 to TRBJ1-1; D is undetermined. CDR3 length: 15 amino acids. V was clipped by 0 bases and J by 4 bases, with 12 bases between them. Germline V gives CDR1 SGHTA, CDR2 FQGTGA. The CDR3 loop is CASSLTGNSGTEAFF. DNA of the CDR3: TGTGCCAGCAGCTTAACAGGGAATAGCGGCACTGAAGCTTTCTTT.